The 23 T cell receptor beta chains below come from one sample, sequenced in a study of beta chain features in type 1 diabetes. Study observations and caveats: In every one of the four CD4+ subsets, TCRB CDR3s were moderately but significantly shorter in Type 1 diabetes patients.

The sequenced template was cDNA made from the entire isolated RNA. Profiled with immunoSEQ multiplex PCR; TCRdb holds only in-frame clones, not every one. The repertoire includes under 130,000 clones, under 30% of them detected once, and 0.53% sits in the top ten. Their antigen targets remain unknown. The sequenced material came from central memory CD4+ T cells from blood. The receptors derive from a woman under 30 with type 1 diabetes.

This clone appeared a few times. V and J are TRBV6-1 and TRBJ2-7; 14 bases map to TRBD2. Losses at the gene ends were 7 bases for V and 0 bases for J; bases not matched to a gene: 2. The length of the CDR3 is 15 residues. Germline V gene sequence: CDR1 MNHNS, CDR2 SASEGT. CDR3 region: CASMGLAGDSYEQYF. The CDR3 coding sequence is TGTGCCAGCATGGGACTAGCGGGAGACTCCTACGAGCAGTACTTC.

As DNA, the CDR3 is TGTGCCAGCAGCTCGGGACTAGCGGAAACAGATACGCAGTATTTT. Residues: CASSSGLAETDTQYF. This chain connects TRBV11-3 to TRBJ2-3, with 11 bases matching TRBD2. This CDR3 is built from 15 residues. V was pared by 4 bases and J by 3 bases, with 3 bases of the junction left unmatched. Germline CDR1 reads SGHNT; CDR2 reads YENEEA.

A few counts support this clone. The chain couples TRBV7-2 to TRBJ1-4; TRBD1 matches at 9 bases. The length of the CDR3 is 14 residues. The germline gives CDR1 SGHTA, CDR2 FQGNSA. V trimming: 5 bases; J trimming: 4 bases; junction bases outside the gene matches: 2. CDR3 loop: CASSPGQGNEKLFF. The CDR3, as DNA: TGTGCCAGCAGCCCGGGACAGGGTAATGAAAAACTGTTTTTT.

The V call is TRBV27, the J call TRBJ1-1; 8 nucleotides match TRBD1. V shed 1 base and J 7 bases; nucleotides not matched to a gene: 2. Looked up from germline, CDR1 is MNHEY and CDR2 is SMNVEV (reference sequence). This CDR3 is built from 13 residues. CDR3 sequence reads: CASSLWDRSEAFF. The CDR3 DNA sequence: TGTGCCAGCAGTTTATGGGACAGGAGTGAAGCTTTCTTT.

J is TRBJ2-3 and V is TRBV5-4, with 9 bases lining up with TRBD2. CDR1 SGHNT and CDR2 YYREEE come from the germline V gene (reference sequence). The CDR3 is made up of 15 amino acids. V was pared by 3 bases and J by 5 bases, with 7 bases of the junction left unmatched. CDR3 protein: CASSSEREEGDTQYF. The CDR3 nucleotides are TGTGCCAGCAGCTCGGAGCGGGAGGAGGGAGATACGCAGTATTTT. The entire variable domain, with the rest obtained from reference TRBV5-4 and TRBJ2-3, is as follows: ETGVTQSPTHLIKTRGQQVTLRCSSQSGHNTVSWYQQALGQGPQFIFQYYREEENGRGNFPPRFSGLQFPNYSSELNVNALELDDSALYLCASSSEREEGDTQYFGPGTRLTVL.

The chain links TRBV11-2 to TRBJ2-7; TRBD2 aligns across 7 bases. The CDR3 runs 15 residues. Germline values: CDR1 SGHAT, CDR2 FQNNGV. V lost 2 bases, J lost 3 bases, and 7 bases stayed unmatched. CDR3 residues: CASSLTGGGDYEQYV. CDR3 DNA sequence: TGTGCCAGCAGCTTAACGGGCGGGGGAGACTACGAGCAGTACGTC.

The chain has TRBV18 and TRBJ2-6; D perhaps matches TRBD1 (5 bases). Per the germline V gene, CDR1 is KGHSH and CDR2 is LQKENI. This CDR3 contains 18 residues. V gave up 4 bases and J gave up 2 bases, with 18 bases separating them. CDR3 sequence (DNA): TGTGCCAGCTCACAGGTGCAAGGGGTAAGGGCTGGGGCCAACGTCCTGACTTTC. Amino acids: CASSQVQGVRAGANVLTF.

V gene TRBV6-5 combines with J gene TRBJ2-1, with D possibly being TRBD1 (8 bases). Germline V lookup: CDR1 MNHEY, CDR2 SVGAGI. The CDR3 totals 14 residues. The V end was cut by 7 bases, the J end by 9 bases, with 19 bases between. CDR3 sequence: CASIPNHRGGEQFF. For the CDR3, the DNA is TGTGCCAGCATTCCAAATCACAGGGGGGGTGAGCAGTTCTTC.

The CDR3 region is CASSLFTGGSGETQYF. In nucleotides, the CDR3 is TGTGCCAGCAGCTTATTCACAGGGGGCTCAGGGGAGACCCAGTACTTC. The rearrangement joins TRBV5-4 to TRBJ2-5; 9 nucleotides align to TRBD1. The CDR3 extends over 16 amino acids. Germline V gene lookup returns CDR1 SGHNT and CDR2 YYREEE (reference sequence). V lost 2 bases, J lost 5 bases, and 10 bases stayed unmatched. Filled out from reference TRBV5-4 and TRBJ2-5, the complete variable domain reads ETGVTQSPTHLIKTRGQQVTLRCSSQSGHNTVSWYQQALGQGPQFIFQYYREEENGRGNFPPRFSGLQFPNYSSELNVNALELDDSALYLCASSLFTGGSGETQYFGPGTRLLVL.

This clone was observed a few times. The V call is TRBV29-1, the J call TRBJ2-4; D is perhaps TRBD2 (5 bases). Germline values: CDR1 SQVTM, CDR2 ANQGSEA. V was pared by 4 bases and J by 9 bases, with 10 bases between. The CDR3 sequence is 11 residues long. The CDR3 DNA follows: TGCAGCGTTGTGGAAAGCGGCATTCAGTACTTC. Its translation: CSVVESGIQYF.

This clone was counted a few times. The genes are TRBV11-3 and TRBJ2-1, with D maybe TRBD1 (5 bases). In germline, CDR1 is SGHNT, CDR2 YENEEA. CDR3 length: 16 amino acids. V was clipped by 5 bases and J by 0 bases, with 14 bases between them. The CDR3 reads CASSPRQYLSYNEQFF. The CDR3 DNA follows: TGTGCCAGCAGCCCCCGACAGTACCTCTCCTACAATGAGCAGTTCTTC.

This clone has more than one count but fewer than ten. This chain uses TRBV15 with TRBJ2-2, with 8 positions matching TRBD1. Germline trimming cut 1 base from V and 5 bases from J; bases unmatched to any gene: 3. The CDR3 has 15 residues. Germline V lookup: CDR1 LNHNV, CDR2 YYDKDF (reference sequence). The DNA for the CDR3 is TGTGCCACCAGCAGAGGACAGGGGAGGACCGGGGAGCTGTTTTTT. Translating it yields CATSRGQGRTGELFF.

CDR3 nucleotide sequence: TGTGCCAGCAGTGCCTCAGACGATACTAGCGGGATCTACAATGAGCAGTTCTTC. Translating gives CASSASDDTSGIYNEQFF. The chain carries TRBV25-1 and TRBJ2-1; 10 nucleotides line up with TRBD2. This CDR3 has 18 residues. Trimming cost V 4 bases and J 3 bases; bases outside gene matches: 12. From germline, CDR1 is MGHDK and CDR2 SYGVNS. Full variable domain (rest looked up from reference TRBV25-1 and TRBJ2-1): EADIYQTPRYLVIGTGKKITLECSQTMGHDKMYWYQQDPGMELHLIHYSYGVNSTEKGDLSSESTVSRIRTEHFPLTLESARPSHTSQYLCASSASDDTSGIYNEQFFGPGTRLTVL.

The CDR3 sequence is CASSFGNYGYTF. DNA of the CDR3: TGTGCCAGCAGCTTCGGTAACTATGGCTACACCTTC. This chain links TRBV5-6 with TRBJ1-2; D gene unclear. Germline values: CDR1 SGHDT, CDR2 YYEEEE. Trimming stripped 2 bases from V and 1 base from J, with 3 bases between. The CDR3 length is 12 residues.

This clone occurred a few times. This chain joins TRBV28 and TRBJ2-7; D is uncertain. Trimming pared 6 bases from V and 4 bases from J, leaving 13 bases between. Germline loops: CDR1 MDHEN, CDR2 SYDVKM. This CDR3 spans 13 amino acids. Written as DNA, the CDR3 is TGTGCCAGCAGCCCGGGTCCTACGTACGAGCAGTACGTC. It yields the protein CASSPGPTYEQYV.

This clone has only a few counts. CDR3 region: CASSWTGGEETQYF. In nucleotides, the CDR3 is TGCGCCAGCAGCTGGACAGGGGGAGAGGAGACCCAGTACTTC. V gene TRBV5-1 combines with J gene TRBJ2-5, with 10 bases fitting TRBD1. The V and J ends lost 3 bases and 5 bases, in that order; junction bases with no gene match: 4. Germline V gives CDR1 SGHRS, CDR2 YFSETQ. The CDR3 is made up of 14 amino acids. The full variable domain, completed using reference TRBV5-1 and TRBJ2-5, is KAGVTQTPRYLIKTRGQQVTLSCSPISGHRSVSWYQQTPGQGLQFLFEYFSETQRNKGNFPGRFSGRQFSNSRSEMNVSTLELGDSALYLCASSWTGGEETQYFGPGTRLLVL.

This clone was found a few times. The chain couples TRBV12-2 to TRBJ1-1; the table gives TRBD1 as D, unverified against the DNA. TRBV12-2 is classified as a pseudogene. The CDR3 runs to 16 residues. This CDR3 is CASRPRQGGNHTEAFF. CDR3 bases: TGTGCAAGTCGCCCCCGACAGGGGGGGAACCACACTGAAGCTTTCTTT.

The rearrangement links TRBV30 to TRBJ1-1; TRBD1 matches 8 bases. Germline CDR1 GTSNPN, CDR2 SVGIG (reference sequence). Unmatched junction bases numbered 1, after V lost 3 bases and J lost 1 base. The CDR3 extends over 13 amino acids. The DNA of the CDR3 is TGTGCCTGGAGCGGACAGGGGAACACTGAAGCTTTCTTT. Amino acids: CAWSGQGNTEAFF.

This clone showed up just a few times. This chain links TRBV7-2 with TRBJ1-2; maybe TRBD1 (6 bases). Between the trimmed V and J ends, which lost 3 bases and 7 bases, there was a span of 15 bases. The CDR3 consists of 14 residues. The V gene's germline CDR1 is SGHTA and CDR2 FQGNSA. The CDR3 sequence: CASSFYRAHGGYTF. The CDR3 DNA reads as TGTGCCAGCAGCTTCTACAGGGCTCACGGTGGCTACACCTTC.

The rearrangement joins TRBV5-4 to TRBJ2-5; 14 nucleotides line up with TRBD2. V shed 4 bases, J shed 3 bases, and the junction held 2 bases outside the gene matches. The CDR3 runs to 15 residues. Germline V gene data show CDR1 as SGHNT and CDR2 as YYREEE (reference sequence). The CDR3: CASSKTSGGEETQYF. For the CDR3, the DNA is TGTGCCAGCAGCAAGACTAGCGGGGGGGAAGAGACCCAGTACTTC.

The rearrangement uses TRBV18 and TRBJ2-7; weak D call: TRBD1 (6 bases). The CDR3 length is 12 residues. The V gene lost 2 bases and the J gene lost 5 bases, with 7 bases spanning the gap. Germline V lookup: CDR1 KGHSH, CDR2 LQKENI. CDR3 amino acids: CASSPKGDEQYV. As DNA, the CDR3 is TGTGCCAGCTCACCAAAGGGGGACGAGCAGTACGTC.

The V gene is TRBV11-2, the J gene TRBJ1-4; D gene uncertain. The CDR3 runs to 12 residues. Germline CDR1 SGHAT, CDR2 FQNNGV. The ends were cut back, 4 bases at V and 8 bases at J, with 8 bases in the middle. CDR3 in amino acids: CASSYGEEKLFF. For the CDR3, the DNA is TGTGCCAGCAGCTATGGGGAGGAAAAACTGTTTTTT.

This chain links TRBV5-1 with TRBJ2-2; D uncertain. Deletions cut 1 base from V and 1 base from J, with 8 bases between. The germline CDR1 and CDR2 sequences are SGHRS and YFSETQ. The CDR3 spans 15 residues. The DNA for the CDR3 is TGCGCCAGCAGCTTGCCCCCTTTGAACACCGGGGAGCTGTTTTTT. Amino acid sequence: CASSLPPLNTGELFF.